This T cell receptor beta chain stems from a study of CD8+CD57+ T cells in acquired aplastic anemia. The overall study: The DNA of sorted CD4+ and CD8+ cells averaged 3.2 ug.

TCR beta VDJ combinations and CDR3 sequences were profiled from genomic DNA. TCRdb passed the reads through MiXCR, listing each CDR3 protein once. The sample includes approximately 130,000 distinct CDR3 sequences, approximately 36% of them seen just once. Patients chosen for sequencing had shown CD8+CD57+ cell expansion by flow cytometry. Germline V CDR1 and CDR2: MNHEY, SMNVEV (reference sequence). V was pared by 6 bases and J by 3 bases, with 15 bases between. The CDR3 contains 15 residues. The study's findings and limits: The same twenty-nine CD8+ CDR3 sequences occurred in patients and in controls.

In this sample, this clonotype turned up many times. Its specificity is not known. The V and J genes are TRBV27 and TRBJ1-5; D possibly corresponds to TRBD1 (5 bases). The source of this sequence is a human donor with aplastic anemia. The specimen sequenced was sorted CD4+, CD8+, or CD8+CD57+ T cells (not recorded which) from PBMCs. CDR3 bases: TGTGCCAGCAGCAGGACCGCAGGGACCAATCAGCCCCAGCATTTT. Translated: CASSRTAGTNQPQHF.